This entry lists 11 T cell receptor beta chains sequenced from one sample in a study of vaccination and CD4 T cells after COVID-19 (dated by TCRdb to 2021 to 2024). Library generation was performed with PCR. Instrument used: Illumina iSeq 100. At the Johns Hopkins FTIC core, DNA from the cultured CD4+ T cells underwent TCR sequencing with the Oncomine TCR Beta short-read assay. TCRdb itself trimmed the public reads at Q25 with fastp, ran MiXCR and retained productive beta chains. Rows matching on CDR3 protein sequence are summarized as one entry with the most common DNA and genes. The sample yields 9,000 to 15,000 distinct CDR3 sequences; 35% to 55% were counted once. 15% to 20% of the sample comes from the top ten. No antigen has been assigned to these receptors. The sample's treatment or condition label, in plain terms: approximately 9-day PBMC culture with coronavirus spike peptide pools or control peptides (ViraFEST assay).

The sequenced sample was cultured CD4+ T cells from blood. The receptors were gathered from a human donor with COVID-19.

The CDR3 nucleotides are TGTGCCAGCAGCTTAGTCGCGGGAGTCACAGGGACCCAGTACTTC. Its protein product is CASSLVAGVTGTQYF. This chain connects TRBV11-2 to TRBJ2-5, with 7 bases matching TRBD2. The germline gives CDR1 SGHAT, CDR2 FQNNGV. Trimming cost V 1 base and J 7 bases; bases outside gene matches: 9. The length of the CDR3 is 15 residues.

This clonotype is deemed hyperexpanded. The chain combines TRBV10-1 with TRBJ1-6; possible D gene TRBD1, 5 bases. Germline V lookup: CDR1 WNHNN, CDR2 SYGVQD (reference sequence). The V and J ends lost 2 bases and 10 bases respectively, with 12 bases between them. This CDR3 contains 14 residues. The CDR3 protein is CASSELRVGSPLHF. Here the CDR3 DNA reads TGCGCCAGCAGTGAGCTCAGGGTAGGCTCACCCCTCCACTTT.

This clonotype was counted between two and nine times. The CDR3 nucleotides read TGTGCCAGCAGGGCTGAAGCCTCCTATAATTCACCCCTCCACTTT. Its protein product is CASRAEASYNSPLHF. This sequence joins TRBV6-1 and TRBJ1-6, with D unclear. This CDR3 comprises 15 residues. Germline CDR1 is MNHNS and CDR2 is SASEGT. The ends were cut back, 6 bases at V and 0 bases at J, with 9 bases in the middle.

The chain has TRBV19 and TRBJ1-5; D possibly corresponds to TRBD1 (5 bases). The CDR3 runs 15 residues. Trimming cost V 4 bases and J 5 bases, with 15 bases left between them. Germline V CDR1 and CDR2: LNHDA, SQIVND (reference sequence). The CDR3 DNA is TGTGCCAGTAGTACTAGGACAATTTTGGATCAGCCCCAGCATTTT. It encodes CASSTRTILDQPQHF.

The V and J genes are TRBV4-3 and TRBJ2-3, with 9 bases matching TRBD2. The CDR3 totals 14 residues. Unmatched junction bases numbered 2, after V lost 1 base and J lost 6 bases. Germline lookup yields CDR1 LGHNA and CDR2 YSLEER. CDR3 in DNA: TGCGCCAGCAGCCAAGGGACTAGCGTGGATACGCAGTATTTT. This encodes CASSQGTSVDTQYF.

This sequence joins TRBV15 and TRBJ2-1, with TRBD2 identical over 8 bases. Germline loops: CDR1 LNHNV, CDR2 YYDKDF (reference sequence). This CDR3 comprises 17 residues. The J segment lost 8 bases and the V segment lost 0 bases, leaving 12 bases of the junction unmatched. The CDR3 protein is CATSRDPVGTSRYEQFF. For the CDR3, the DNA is TGTGCCACCAGCAGAGATCCCGTCGGGACTAGTAGGTATGAGCAGTTCTTC.

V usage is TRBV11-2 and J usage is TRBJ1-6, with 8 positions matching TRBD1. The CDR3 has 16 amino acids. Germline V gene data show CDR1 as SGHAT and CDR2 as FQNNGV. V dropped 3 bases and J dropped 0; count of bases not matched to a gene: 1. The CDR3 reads CASSFQGASYNSPLHF. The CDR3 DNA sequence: TGTGCCAGCAGCTTTCAGGGGGCCTCCTATAATTCACCCCTCCACTTT.

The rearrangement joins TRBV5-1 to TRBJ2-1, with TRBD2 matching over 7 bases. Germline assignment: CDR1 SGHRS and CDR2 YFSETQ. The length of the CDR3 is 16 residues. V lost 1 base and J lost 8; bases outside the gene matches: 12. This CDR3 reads CASSLRASGLRDEQFF. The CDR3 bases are TGCGCCAGCAGCTTGCGGGCTAGCGGTTTACGGGATGAGCAGTTCTTC.

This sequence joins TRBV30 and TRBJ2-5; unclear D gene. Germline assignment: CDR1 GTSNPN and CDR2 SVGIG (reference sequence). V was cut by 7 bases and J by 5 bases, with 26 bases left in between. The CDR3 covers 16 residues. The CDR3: CAFTRARSLVGETQYF. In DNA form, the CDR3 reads TGTGCCTTCACTCGGGCTCGTTCTCTTGTTGGGGAGACCCAGTACTTC.

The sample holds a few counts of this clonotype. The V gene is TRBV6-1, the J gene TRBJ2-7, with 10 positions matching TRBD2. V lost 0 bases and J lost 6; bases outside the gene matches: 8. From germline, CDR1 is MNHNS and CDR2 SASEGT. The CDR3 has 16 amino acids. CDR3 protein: CASSEAASGGVLEQYF. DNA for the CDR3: TGTGCCAGCAGTGAAGCCGCCAGCGGGGGGGTTCTCGAGCAGTACTTC.

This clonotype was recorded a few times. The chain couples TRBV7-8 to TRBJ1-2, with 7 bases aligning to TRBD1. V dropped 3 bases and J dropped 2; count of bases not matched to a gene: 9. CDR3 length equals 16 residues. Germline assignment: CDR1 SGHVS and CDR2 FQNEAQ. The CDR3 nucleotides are TGTGCCAGCAGCTTCAGTACAGGGGAAAGAAACTATGGCTACACCTTC. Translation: CASSFSTGERNYGYTF.